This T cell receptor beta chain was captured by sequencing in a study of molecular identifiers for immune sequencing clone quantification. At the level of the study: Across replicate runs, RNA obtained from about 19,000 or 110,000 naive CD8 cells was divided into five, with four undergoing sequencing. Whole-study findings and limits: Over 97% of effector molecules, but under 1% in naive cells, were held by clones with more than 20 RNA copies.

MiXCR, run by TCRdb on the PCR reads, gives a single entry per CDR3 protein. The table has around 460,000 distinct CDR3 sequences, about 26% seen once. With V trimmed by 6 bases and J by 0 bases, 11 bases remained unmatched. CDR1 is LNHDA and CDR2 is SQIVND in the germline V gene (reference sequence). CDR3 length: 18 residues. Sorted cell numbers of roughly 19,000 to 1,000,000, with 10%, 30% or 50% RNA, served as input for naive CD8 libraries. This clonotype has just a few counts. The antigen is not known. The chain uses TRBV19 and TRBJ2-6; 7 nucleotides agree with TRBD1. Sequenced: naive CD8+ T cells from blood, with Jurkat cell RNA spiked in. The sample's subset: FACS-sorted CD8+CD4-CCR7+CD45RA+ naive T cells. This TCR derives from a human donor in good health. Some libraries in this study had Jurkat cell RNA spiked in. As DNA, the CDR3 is TGTGCCAGTAGCCTGGGACAGACTACTACCTCTGGGGCCAACGTCCTGACTTTC. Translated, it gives CASSLGQTTTSGANVLTF.